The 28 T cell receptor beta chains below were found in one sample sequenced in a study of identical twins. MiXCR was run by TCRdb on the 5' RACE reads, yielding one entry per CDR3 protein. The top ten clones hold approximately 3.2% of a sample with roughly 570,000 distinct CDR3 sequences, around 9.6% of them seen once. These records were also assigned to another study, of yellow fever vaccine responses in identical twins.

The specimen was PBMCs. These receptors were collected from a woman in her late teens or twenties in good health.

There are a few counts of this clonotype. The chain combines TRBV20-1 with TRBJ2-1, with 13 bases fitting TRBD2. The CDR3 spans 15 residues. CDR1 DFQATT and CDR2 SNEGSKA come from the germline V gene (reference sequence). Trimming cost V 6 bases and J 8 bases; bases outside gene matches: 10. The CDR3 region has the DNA TGCAGTGCCAATCCGGGACTAGCGGGACGCGATGAGCAGTTCTTC. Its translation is CSANPGLAGRDEQFF.

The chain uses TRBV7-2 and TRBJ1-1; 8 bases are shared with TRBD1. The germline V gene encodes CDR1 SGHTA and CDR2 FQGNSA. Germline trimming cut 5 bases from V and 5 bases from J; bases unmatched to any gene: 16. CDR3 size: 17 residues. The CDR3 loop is CASSPKRKTGGDTEAFF. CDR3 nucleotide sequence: TGTGCCAGCAGCCCGAAACGGAAAACAGGGGGTGATACTGAAGCTTTCTTT.

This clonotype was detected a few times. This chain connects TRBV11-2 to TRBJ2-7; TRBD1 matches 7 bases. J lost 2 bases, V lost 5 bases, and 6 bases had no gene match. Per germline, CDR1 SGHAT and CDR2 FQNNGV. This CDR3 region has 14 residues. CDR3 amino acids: CASSPRQGTYEQYF. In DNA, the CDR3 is TGTGCCAGCAGCCCACGACAGGGAACCTACGAGCAGTACTTC.

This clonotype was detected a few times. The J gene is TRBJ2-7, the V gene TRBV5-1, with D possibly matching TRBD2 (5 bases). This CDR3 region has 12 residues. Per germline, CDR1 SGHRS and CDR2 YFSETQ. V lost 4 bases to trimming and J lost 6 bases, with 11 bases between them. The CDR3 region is CASSTSSTEQYF. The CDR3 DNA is TGCGCCAGCAGCACATCTAGCACCGAGCAGTACTTC.

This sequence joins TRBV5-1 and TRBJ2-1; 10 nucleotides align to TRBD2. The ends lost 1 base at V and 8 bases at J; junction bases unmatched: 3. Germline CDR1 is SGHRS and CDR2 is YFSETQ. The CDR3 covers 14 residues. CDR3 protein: CASSLTSGNYEQFF. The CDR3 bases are TGCGCCAGCAGCTTGACTAGCGGGAACTATGAGCAGTTCTTC.

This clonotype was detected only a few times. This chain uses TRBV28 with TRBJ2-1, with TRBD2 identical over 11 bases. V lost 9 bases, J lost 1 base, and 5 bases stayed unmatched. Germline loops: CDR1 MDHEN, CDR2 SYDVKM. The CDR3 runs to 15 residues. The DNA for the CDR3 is TGTGCCAGTAACTTAGCGGGAGGGTCCTACAATGAGCAGTTCTTC. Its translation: CASNLAGGSYNEQFF.

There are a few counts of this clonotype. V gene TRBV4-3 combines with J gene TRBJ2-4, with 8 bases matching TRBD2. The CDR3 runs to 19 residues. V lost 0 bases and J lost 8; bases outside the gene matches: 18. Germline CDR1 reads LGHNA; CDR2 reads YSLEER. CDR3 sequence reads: CASSQDPRQPGLGGDIQYF. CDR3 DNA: TGCGCCAGCAGCCAAGACCCCAGGCAGCCGGGACTAGGAGGAGACATTCAGTACTTC.

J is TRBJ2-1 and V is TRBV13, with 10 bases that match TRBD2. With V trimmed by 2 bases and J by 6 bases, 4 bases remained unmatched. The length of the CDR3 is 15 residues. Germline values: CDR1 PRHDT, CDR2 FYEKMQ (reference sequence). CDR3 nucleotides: TGTGCCAGCAGCTTATCAGCGGGGGGGCGCAATGAGCAGTTCTTC. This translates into CASSLSAGGRNEQFF.

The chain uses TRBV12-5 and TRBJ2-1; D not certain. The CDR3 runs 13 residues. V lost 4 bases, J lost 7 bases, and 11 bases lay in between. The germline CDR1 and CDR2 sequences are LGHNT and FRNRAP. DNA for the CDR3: TGTGCTAGTGGTTCCCCTACAAGAAATGAGCAGTTCTTC. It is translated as CASGSPTRNEQFF.

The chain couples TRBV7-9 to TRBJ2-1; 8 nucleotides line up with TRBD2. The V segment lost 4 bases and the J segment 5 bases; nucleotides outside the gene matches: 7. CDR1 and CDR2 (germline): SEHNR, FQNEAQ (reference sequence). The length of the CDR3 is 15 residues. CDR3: CASSWWTSRDNEQFF. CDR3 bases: TGTGCCAGCAGCTGGTGGACTAGCCGAGACAATGAGCAGTTCTTC.

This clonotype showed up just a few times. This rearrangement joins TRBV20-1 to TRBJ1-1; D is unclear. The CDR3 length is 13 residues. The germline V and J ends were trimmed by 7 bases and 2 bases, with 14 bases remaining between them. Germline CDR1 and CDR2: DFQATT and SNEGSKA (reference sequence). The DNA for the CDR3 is TGCAGTGGGATGAGCCGAGCCAACACTGAAGCTTTCTTT. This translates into CSGMSRANTEAFF.

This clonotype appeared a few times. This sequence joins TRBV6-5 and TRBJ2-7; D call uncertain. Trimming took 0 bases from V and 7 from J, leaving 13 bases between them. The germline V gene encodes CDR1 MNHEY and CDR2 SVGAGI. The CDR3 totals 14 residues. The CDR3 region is CASSYSSTLGEQYF. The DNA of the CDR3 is TGTGCCAGCAGTTACTCGTCAACTTTAGGAGAGCAGTACTTC.

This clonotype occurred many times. The CDR3 region is CASSPGQGSNTGELFF. The DNA of the CDR3 is TGTGCCAGCAGCCCAGGACAGGGCTCTAACACCGGGGAGCTGTTTTTT. The chain links TRBV11-2 to TRBJ2-2; 8 bases fit TRBD1. V trimming: 5 bases; J trimming: 2 bases; junction bases outside the gene matches: 7. In germline, CDR1 is SGHAT, CDR2 FQNNGV. This CDR3 has 16 residues.

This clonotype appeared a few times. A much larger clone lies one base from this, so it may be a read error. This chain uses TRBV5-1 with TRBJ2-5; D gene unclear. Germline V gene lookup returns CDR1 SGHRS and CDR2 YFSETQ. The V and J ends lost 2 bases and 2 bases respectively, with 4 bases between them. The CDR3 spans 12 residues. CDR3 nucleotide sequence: TGCGCCAGCAGCTTCCAACAAGAGACCCAGTACTTC. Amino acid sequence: CASSFQQETQYF.

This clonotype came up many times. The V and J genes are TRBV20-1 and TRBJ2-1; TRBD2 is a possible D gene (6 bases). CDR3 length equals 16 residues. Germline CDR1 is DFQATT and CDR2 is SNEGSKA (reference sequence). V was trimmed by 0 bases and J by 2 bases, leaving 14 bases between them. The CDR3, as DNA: TGCAGTGCTAGAGAACTTACTAGCTTCACCTACAATGAGCAGTTCTTC. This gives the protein CSARELTSFTYNEQFF.

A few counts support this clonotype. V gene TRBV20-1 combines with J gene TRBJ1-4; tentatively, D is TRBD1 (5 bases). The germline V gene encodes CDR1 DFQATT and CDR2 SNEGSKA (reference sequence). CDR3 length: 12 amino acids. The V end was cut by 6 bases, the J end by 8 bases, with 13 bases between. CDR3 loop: CSATGAEEKLFF. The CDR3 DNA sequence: TGCAGTGCGACCGGGGCGGAGGAAAAACTGTTTTTT.

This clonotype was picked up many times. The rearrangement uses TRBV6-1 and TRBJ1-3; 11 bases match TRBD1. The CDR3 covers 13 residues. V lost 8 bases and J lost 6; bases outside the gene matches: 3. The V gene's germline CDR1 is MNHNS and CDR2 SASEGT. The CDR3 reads CASRDRGENTIYF. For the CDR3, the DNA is TGTGCCAGCCGGGACAGGGGGGAAAACACCATATATTTT.

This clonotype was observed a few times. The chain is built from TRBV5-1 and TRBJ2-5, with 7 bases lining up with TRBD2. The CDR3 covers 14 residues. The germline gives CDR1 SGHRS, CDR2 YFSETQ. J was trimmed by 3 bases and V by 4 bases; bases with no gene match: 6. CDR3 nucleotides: TGCGCCAGCAGCCTAGGACGGGGGGAAGAGACCCAGTACTTC. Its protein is CASSLGRGEETQYF.

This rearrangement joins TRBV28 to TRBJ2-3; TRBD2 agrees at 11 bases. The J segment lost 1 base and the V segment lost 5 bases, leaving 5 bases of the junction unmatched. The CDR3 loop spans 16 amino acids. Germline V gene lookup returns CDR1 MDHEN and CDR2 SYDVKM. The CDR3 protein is CASSARTSGRTDTQYF. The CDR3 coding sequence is TGTGCCAGCAGTGCCCGGACTAGCGGGCGCACAGATACGCAGTATTTT.

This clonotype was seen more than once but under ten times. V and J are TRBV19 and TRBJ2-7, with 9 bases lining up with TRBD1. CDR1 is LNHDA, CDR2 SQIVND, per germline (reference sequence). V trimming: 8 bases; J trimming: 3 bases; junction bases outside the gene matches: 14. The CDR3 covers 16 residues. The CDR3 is CASGPGWGQGVYEQYF. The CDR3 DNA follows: TGTGCCAGTGGACCCGGGTGGGGACAGGGAGTCTACGAGCAGTACTTC.

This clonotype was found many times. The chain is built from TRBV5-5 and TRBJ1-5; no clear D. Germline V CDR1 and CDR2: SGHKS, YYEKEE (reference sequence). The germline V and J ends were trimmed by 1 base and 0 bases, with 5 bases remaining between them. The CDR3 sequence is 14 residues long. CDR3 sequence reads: CASSLWDSNQPQHF. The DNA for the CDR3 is TGTGCCAGCAGCTTGTGGGATAGCAATCAGCCCCAGCATTTT.

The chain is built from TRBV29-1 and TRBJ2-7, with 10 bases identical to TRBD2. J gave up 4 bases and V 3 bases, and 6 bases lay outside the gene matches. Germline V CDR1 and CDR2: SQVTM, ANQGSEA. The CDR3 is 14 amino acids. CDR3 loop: CSVDGLAGDYEQYF. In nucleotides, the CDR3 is TGCAGCGTTGATGGGCTAGCGGGAGATTACGAGCAGTACTTC.

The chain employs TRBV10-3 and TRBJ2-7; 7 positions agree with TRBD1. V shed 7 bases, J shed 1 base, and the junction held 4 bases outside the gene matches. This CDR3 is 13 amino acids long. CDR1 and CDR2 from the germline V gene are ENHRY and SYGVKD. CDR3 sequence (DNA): TGTGCCATCAACAGGGGTTCGTCCTACGAGCAGTACTTC. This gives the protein CAINRGSSYEQYF.

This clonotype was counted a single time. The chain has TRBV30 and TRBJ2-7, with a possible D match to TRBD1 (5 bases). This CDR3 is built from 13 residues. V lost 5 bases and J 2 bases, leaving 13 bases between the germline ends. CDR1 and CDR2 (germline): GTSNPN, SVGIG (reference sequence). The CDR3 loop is CAWAPRTTYEQYF. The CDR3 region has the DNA TGTGCCTGGGCCCCGCGGACAACCTACGAGCAGTACTTC.

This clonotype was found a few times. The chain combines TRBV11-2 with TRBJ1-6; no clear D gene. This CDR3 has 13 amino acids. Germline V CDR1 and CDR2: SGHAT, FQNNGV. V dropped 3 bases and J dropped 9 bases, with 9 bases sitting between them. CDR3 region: CASSFKKTSPLHF. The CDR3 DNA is TGTGCCAGCAGCTTTAAAAAAACTTCACCCCTCCACTTT.

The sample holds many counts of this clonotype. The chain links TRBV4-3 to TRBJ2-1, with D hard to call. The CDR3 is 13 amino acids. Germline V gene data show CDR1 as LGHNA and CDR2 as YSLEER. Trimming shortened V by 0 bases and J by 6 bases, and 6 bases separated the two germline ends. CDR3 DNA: TGCGCCAGCAGCCAAGATCTCAGCAATGAGCAGTTCTTC. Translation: CASSQDLSNEQFF.

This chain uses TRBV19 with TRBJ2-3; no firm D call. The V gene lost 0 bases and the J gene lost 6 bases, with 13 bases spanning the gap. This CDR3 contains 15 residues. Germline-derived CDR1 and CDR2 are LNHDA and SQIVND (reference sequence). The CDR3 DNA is TGTGCCAGTAGTATAGAGGGCCGCCCCCATGATACGCAGTATTTT. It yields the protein CASSIEGRPHDTQYF.

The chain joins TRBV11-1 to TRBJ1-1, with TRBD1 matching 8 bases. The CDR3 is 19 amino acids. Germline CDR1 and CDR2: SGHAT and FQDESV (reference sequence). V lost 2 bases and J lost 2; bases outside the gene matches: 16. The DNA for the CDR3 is TGTGCCAGCAGCTTACCCCGGGACACCCAAGCAGGGGGCAACACTGAAGCTTTCTTT. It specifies CASSLPRDTQAGGNTEAFF.